This T cell receptor (beta chain) was recovered during a study of technical replicates of blood from four donors. Profiled with immunoSEQ multiplex PCR; TCRdb holds only in-frame clones, not every one. The top ten hold 0.23% of the sample, which has 85,000 to 100,000 clones, approximately 95% seen once. The TCR was taken from a human donor in good health. The sequenced material came from T cells isolated from PBMCs.

CDR3 DNA sequence: TGTGCCAGTAGTATAGATTCGACAGGGTTACAGCCCCAGCATTTT. Translated, it gives CASSIDSTGLQPQHF. The rearrangement uses TRBV19 and TRBJ1-5; 7 bases line up with TRBD1. CDR3 length: 15 amino acids. Germline CDR1 and CDR2: LNHDA and SQIVND (reference sequence). Trimming removed 0 bases from V and 7 bases from J; junction bases left unmatched: 6.